This T cell receptor (beta chain) derives from a study of blood T cell repertoires in COVID-19. The protocol was immunoSEQ multiplex PCR, while the TCRdb copy is restricted to in-frame clones and leaves out a portion. The sample has almost 200,000 clones; less than 90% are singletons. This CDR3 has 14 residues. Germline V CDR1 and CDR2: SQVTM, ANQGSEA. Losses at the gene ends were 3 bases for V and 6 bases for J; bases not matched to a gene: 8. The receptor's source is a woman aged 70 to 79 with acute or convalescent COVID-19. The chain links TRBV29-1 to TRBJ1-2, with 9 positions matching TRBD1. Sequences were obtained from peripheral blood. This CDR3 reads CSVDLQQGAHGYTF. In nucleotides, the CDR3 is TGCAGCGTTGACCTACAACAGGGGGCTCATGGCTACACCTTC.